This T cell receptor beta chain was sequenced during a study of blood T cell repertoires in COVID-19. Only one count was recorded for this clone. The assay was immunoSEQ multiplex PCR, and TCRdb's table has in-frame clones only and misses some. The table shows approximately 220,000 clones, with approximately 80% occurring only once. Trimming at V came to 5 bases and at J to 7 bases, leaving 4 bases not matched to a gene. This CDR3 spans 15 amino acids. The germline V gene has CDR1 SGHVS and CDR2 FNYEAQ. The sequenced material came from peripheral blood. The chain has TRBV7-6 and TRBJ2-2; 13 nucleotides match TRBD2. The TCR was taken from a man between 40 and 49 years old with acute or convalescent COVID-19. The CDR3 protein is CASSVGLAGVGELFF. Written as DNA, the CDR3 is TGTGCCAGCAGCGTCGGACTAGCGGGAGTCGGGGAGCTGTTTTTT.